The clone carrying this T cell receptor beta chain was counted between two and nine times. TCRB sequencing was done at Survey resolution level. The data were produced by immunoSEQ multiplex PCR, yet TCRdb's version contains in-frame clones alone and is incomplete. Here the sample spans 9,500 to 11,000 clones, about 82% being singletons. Adults were given seasonal inactivated influenza vaccine, and blood CD4 subsets were sorted before and after vaccination. The data are from a study of follicular helper T cells after annual influenza vaccination. Study-level background: Across the 2013-2014, 2014-2015 and 2015-2016 vaccination seasons, some subjects were resampled.

The CDR3 length is 15 residues. Trimming removed 4 bases at V and 3 bases at J, with 15 bases between. The germline V gene encodes CDR1 MGHRA and CDR2 YSYEKL. This specimen consisted of CXCR5- memory CD4+ T cells sorted from blood, obtained 6 weeks after influenza vaccination. This receptor was identified in an adult who received the influenza vaccine. This chain joins TRBV4-1 and TRBJ1-1; D gene uncertain. The CDR3 bases are TGCGCCAGCAGCCGCGGCCCGGCCGGCGACACTGAAGCTTTCTTT. Protein sequence: CASSRGPAGDTEAFF.